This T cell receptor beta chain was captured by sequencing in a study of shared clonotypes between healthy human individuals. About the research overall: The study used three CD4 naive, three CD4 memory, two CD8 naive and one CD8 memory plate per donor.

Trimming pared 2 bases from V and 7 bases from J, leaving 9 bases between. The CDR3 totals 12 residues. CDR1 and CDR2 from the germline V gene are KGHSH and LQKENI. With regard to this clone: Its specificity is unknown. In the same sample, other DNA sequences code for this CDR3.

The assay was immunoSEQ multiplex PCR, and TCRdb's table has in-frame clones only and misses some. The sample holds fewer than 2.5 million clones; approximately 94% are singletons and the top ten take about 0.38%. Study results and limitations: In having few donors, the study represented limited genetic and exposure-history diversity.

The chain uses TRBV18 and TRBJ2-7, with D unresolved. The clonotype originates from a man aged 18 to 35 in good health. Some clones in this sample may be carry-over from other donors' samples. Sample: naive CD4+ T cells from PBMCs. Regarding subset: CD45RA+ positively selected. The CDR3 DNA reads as TGTGCCAGCTCACCATCTGGCGCGGAGCAGTACTTC. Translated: CASSPSGAEQYF.